This T cell receptor (beta chain) is from a study of T cell responses to AZD1222 COVID-19 vaccine. In germline, CDR1 is SGHTA, CDR2 FQGNSA. This CDR3 has 13 amino acids. Trimming cost V 4 bases and J 0 bases, with 6 bases left between them. The data were produced by immunoSEQ multiplex PCR, yet TCRdb's version contains in-frame clones alone and is incomplete. The sample consists of 100,000 to 150,000 clones, roughly 85% of them appearing once. This TCR derives from an adult who received the AZD1222 COVID-19 vaccine. Source: peripheral blood, taken 28 days after the second AZD1222 dose. V and J are TRBV7-2 and TRBJ1-1, with D hard to call. The CDR3 DNA reads TGTGCCAGCAGCTCATACATGAACACTGAAGCTTTCTTT. Its translation: CASSSYMNTEAFF.